The TCR beta chain described here comes from a study of T cells after posttransplantation cyclophosphamide listed by TCRdb under 2016. Notes on the research overall: T cell repertoire reconstitution was tracked by TRB sequencing after myeloablative bone marrow transplantation in which posttransplantation cyclophosphamide was used as GVHD prophylaxis. Because TRA and TRB clonality correlated tightly in roughly 10 samples, the subsequent TCR analyses were limited to TRB only. Blood from all 35 or so PTCy patients who had 1-year posttransplant specimens underwent TRB sequencing. Antigen receptor sequencing was done on samples from roughly 38 PTCy-treated patients and from roughly 15 related bone marrow donors of those patients. In 3 patients, up to about 3 additional blood samples taken between 2 and 5.2 years after transplant also underwent TRB sequencing, as did pretransplant blood from 4 patients. Public TRB sequences were searched against a database of over 3,600 sequences associated with responses to pathogens, tumor antigens, self-antigens and alloantigens.

TRB sequencing used genomic DNA with the immunoSEQ assay at survey resolution or the hsTCRB kit. For the original study's pipeline: The immunoSEQ software handled initial read processing, and the LymphoSeq R package was used for repertoire analyses. Clonality was calculated as 1 minus normalized Shannon entropy, and the Gini coefficient was also calculated for each TRB dataset. Phenotypes of unsorted samples were inferred by mapping TRB sequences from sorted subsets of the recipient or donor onto the same recipient's unsorted samples. Held by TCRdb, this immuneACCESS table contains in-frame sequences only and omits some clones. Under half of the omission traces to an unresolved V gene where checked; the cause of the rest is unknown. That table supplies the V and J calls and clone size; D and trimming were determined from the DNA. The sample contains about 52,000 clones, about 86% of them found a single time. Approximately 3% of the sample is held by the ten biggest clonotypes.

The PTCy-treated patients were drawn from a prospective, multi-institutional clinical trial. Mononuclear cells from peripheral blood and bone marrow were separated by Ficoll-Hypaque density centrifugation and then cryopreserved. Study-wide conclusions, independent of this receptor: Donor-recipient similarity was low at 1-2 months but increased during the first year, and donor CD8+ memory clones often dominated later blood repertoires. Across the roughly 48 patients, TRB clonality was highly associated with recipient CMV seropositivity and CMV reactivation, and diversity with PTCy was similar to that in the CNI/methotrexate controls. The TRB repertoires of T cells infiltrating skin or the GI tract showed only limited overlap with the TRB repertoires found in blood.

In the case of this clone: Its recognized antigen is unknown. It has no much larger one-base neighbor in the sample; base qualities were not kept.

From V the trimming removes 4 bases and from J it removes 4 bases, while the gene matches leave 3 bases of the junction unaccounted for. From a lookup of the germline V gene, CDR1 and CDR2 are LGHNA and YSLEER. Including cysteine and phenylalanine, the CDR3 has 13 amino acids. Only the CDR3 region is kept as DNA, spanning 39 bases read in frame from base 1. The V gene is TRBV4-3 and the J gene is TRBJ2-5, with TRBD1 matching 7 junction bases. This receptor was identified in a man in his thirties or forties with a blood cancer, CMV-positive, and with a related stem cell donor. Sequencing was performed on PBMCs. The DNA reads as follows: TGCGCCAGCAGCCTAGGGGGCGGAGAGACCCAGTACTTC. Its protein reads: CASSLGGGETQYF.